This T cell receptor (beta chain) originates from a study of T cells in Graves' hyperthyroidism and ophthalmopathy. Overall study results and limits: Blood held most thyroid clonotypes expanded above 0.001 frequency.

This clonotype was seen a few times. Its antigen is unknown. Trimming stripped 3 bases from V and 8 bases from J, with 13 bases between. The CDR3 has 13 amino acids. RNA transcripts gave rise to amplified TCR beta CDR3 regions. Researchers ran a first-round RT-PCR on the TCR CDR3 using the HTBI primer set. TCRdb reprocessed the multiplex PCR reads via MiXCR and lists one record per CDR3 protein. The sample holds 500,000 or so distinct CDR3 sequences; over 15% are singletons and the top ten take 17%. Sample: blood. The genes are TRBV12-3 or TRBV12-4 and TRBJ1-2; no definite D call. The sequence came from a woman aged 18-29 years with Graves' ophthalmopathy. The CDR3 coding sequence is TGTGCCAGCAGTTTGTACGCTTTGGGAGGCTACACCTTC. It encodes CASSLYALGGYTF.